The TCR beta chain described here comes from a study of response to subunit inactivated influenza vaccine. A single record per CDR3 protein comes from TCRdb applying MiXCR to the RT-PCR reads. Of 450,000 to 600,000 distinct CDR3 sequences in the sample, less than 7.5% are singletons; the top ten hold under 15%. CDR1 and CDR2 (germline): SQVTM, ANQGSEA. The V end lost 6 bases, the J end lost 2 bases, and 7 bases lay between the germline ends. The CDR3 is 11 residues long. This clonotype was seen ten or more times. The rearrangement joins TRBV29-1 to TRBJ2-5; D possibly corresponds to TRBD1 (5 bases). Sequencing used PBMCs from blood, obtained less than 30 months after vaccination. This TCR came from a man aged 45 to 70 who received an inactivated influenza vaccine. The CDR3 coding sequence is TGCAGCGTAAGACAGCAAGAGACCCAGTACTTC. As protein: CSVRQQETQYF.